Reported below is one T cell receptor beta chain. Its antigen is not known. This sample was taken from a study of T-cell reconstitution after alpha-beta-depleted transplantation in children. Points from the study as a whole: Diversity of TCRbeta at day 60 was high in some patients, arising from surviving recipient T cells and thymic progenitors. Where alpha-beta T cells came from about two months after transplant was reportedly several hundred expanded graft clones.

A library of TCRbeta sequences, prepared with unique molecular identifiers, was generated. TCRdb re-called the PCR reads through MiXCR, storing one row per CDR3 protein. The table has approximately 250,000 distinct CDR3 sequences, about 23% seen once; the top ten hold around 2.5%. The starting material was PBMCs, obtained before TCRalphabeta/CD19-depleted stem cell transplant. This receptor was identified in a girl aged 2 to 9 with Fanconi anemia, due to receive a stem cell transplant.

The CDR3 sequence: CASSQILAKNIQYF. The CDR3 DNA follows: TGTGCCAGCAGCCAAATACTAGCCAAAAACATTCAGTACTTC. J is TRBJ2-4 and V is TRBV4-2, with D unresolved. The V and J ends lost 2 bases and 0 bases respectively, with 5 bases between them. CDR3 length: 14 residues. Germline V gene data show CDR1 as LGHNA and CDR2 as YNFKEQ.